This T cell receptor beta chain was sequenced in a study of blood T cell repertoires in COVID-19. Study information: The United States, Italy and Spain were the sources of the acute and convalescent COVID-19 samples. From T cells, B-cell-depleted T cells, or PBMCs came the material, which was cDNA or gDNA.

Per the authors' pipeline: Reference gene primers were amplified, and this amplification served to estimate nucleated cell counts. Assay used: immunoSEQ multiplex PCR; TCRdb lists only in-frame clones, some missing. That table furnishes V, J and clone size, whereas the DNA furnished D and trimming. The sample has about 330,000 clones, around 92% seen once; the top ten hold under 8%. This CDR3 is 14 amino acids long. Trimming pared 1 base from V and 0 bases from J, leaving 6 bases between. CDR1 MGHRA and CDR2 YSYEKL come from the germline V gene. This TCR was sampled from a man aged 18 to 29 who had recovered from COVID-19. Material for sequencing was peripheral blood. The rearrangement joins TRBV4-1 to TRBJ1-1, with no clear D. DNA of the CDR3: TGCGCCAGCAGCCAAGGAGCCTTGAACACTGAAGCTTTCTTT. Translation: CASSQGALNTEAFF.